A single sample gave rise to the 23 T cell receptor beta chains below, sequenced in a study of blood T cell repertoires in COVID-19. Some clones are missing from TCRdb's copy, which holds only in-frame ones; the method was immunoSEQ multiplex PCR. In the table there are about 59,000 clones, 65% to 80% of which are singletons. The sample comprised peripheral blood. The receptors come from a human donor in a cohort sampled during active COVID-19.

The gene calls are TRBV27 and TRBJ2-7, with D perhaps matching TRBD1 (6 bases). This CDR3 is built from 14 residues. Germline V gene data show CDR1 as MNHEY and CDR2 as SMNVEV (reference sequence). Trimming removed 4 bases at V and 2 bases at J, with 12 bases between. The CDR3 DNA follows: TGTGCCAGCAGTTCAGGGGCTAGCACCTACGAGCAGTACTTC. Translated: CASSSGASTYEQYF.

CDR3 in DNA: TGCGCCAGCAGTTCTCACAGGGCCTCCTACGAGCAGTACTTC. Translated: CASSSHRASYEQYF. The rearrangement uses TRBV5-1 and TRBJ2-7, with a tentative D call TRBD1 (6 bases). The CDR3 has 14 amino acids. Trimming left V 5 bases short and J 0 bases short, with 12 bases between. Per germline, CDR1 SGHRS and CDR2 YFSETQ.

This chain uses TRBV28 with TRBJ2-3, with 7 bases fitting TRBD1. Trimming cost V 6 bases and J 7 bases; bases outside gene matches: 13. The CDR3 length is 15 residues. Looked up from germline, CDR1 is MDHEN and CDR2 is SYDVKM. CDR3 sequence: CASSPQGEGANTQYF. CDR3 coding DNA: TGTGCCAGCAGCCCACAGGGAGAGGGGGCTAATACGCAGTATTTT.

The chain links TRBV24-1 to TRBJ2-5; D gene ambiguous. CDR1 and CDR2 (germline): KGHDR, SFDVKD. The CDR3 covers 15 residues. V lost 3 bases and J lost 2, with 12 bases in between. The CDR3 DNA reads as TGTGCCACCAGTGATACCAGACAACCGCAAGAGACCCAGTACTTC. Its translation is CATSDTRQPQETQYF.

The gene calls are TRBV19 and TRBJ2-5, with TRBD1 matching 10 bases. The V gene's germline CDR1 is LNHDA and CDR2 SQIVND (reference sequence). The CDR3 contains 16 residues. The J segment lost 1 base and the V segment lost 3 bases, leaving 5 bases of the junction unmatched. The CDR3: CASSMGGTGVQETQYF. The CDR3 nucleotides read TGTGCCAGTAGTATGGGCGGGACAGGGGTCCAAGAGACCCAGTACTTC.

The V and J genes are TRBV6-6 and TRBJ1-1; 11 bases agree with TRBD1. The CDR3 consists of 13 residues. The germline V gene encodes CDR1 MNHNY and CDR2 SVGAGI (reference sequence). The J segment lost 4 bases and the V segment lost 11 bases, leaving 6 bases of the junction unmatched. CDR3 bases: TGTGCCGGGGGGACAGGGGGTGGCACTGAAGCTTTCTTT. It specifies CAGGTGGGTEAFF.

J is TRBJ2-1 and V is TRBV18; D ambiguous. The CDR3 covers 15 residues. The V end was cut by 5 bases, the J end by 0 bases, with 11 bases between. Germline V CDR1 and CDR2: KGHSH, LQKENI. DNA of the CDR3: TGTGCCAGCTCAAACCGCTTAGACTCCTACAATGAGCAGTTCTTC. As protein: CASSNRLDSYNEQFF. Together with reference TRBV18 and TRBJ2-1, the CDR3 gives the full variable domain: NAGVMQNPRHLVRRRGQEARLRCSPMKGHSHVYWYRQLPEEGLKFMVYLQKENIIDESGMPKERFSAEFPKEGPSILRIQQVVRGDSAAYFCASSNRLDSYNEQFFGPGTRLTVL.

The rearrangement joins TRBV6-5 to TRBJ2-5; a possible D gene is TRBD2 (6 bases). Trimming removed 2 bases at V and 5 bases at J, with 15 bases between. This CDR3 contains 15 residues. Germline V gene sequence: CDR1 MNHEY, CDR2 SVGAGI. The CDR3 region has the DNA TGTGCCAGCAGTTACGTGGGGGGAGTCGGGGAGACCCAGTACTTC. It specifies CASSYVGGVGETQYF.

Here the CDR3 reads CLTDSSNYGYTF. The CDR3 DNA reads TGTCTAACAGATTCTTCTAACTATGGCTACACCTTC. V usage is TRBV28 and J usage is TRBJ1-2; D is uncertain. Germline values: CDR1 MDHEN, CDR2 SYDVKM. CDR3 length: 12 amino acids.

V usage is TRBV28 and J usage is TRBJ1-6, with D maybe TRBD1 (5 bases). CDR3 length: 14 residues. V was clipped by 6 bases and J by 7 bases, with 13 bases between them. The germline V gene encodes CDR1 MDHEN and CDR2 SYDVKM. CDR3 residues: CASSTRALNSPLHF. In DNA, the CDR3 is TGTGCCAGCAGCACCAGGGCTTTGAATTCACCCCTCCACTTT.

The chain joins TRBV20-1 to TRBJ2-3; 7 bases are shared with TRBD2. This CDR3 has 15 amino acids. V shed 3 bases, J shed 3 bases, and the junction held 9 bases outside the gene matches. Germline-derived CDR1 and CDR2 are DFQATT and SNEGSKA (reference sequence). CDR3 DNA: TGCAGTGCTAGTCCCCTAGCGGTAGGAACAGATACGCAGTATTTT. Its translation is CSASPLAVGTDTQYF.

This chain connects TRBV7-2 to TRBJ2-2; D is possibly TRBD2 (5 bases). The CDR3 is 14 residues long. Trimming shortened V by 5 bases and J by 7 bases, and 14 bases separated the two germline ends. Germline V gives CDR1 SGHTA, CDR2 FQGNSA. The CDR3 nucleotides are TGTGCCAGCAGCGTCACTAGATCAAACGGGGAGCTGTTTTTT. Residues: CASSVTRSNGELFF.

The gene calls are TRBV6-5 and TRBJ1-5; 11 bases map to TRBD1. Germline assignment: CDR1 MNHEY and CDR2 SVGAGI. The trim removed 6 bases at V and 7 bases at J, leaving 8 bases unmatched. This CDR3 is built from 15 residues. The CDR3 is CASRPDRGLGQPQHF. The DNA for the CDR3 is TGTGCCAGCAGGCCGGACAGGGGGCTCGGACAGCCCCAGCATTTT.

J is TRBJ2-7 and V is TRBV24-1; 10 nucleotides line up with TRBD1. Trimming took 4 bases from V and 2 from J; bases not matched to a gene: 4. The CDR3 runs 15 residues. Germline lookup yields CDR1 KGHDR and CDR2 SFDVKD. In DNA form, the CDR3 reads TGTGCCACCAGTGACTCCGGGACAGGGGCCTACGAGCAGTACTTC. It specifies CATSDSGTGAYEQYF.

J is TRBJ2-7 and V is TRBV2; the D gene is possibly TRBD1 (6 bases). CDR1 is SNHLY, CDR2 FYNNEI, per germline. Between the trimmed V and J ends, which lost 5 bases and 0 bases, there was a span of 11 bases. The CDR3 consists of 14 residues. The CDR3 loop reads CASSPGESSYEQYF. In nucleotides, the CDR3 is TGTGCCAGCAGTCCAGGGGAATCCTCCTACGAGCAGTACTTC.

The gene calls are TRBV7-2 and TRBJ2-7; D may be TRBD2 (6 bases). CDR1 and CDR2 (germline): SGHTA, FQGNSA. The CDR3 loop spans 15 amino acids. Between the trimmed V and J ends, which lost 0 bases and 7 bases, there was a span of 16 bases. The CDR3 nucleotides read TGTGCCAGCAGCTTAGCGCTCGGCGCGGGGCGAGAGCAGTACTTC. Translated, it gives CASSLALGAGREQYF.

The J gene is TRBJ1-5, the V gene TRBV6-2 or TRBV6-3; 9 bases are a match to TRBD1. The V gene's germline CDR1 is MNHEY and CDR2 SVGEGT. V gave up 5 bases and J gave up 4 bases; unmatched junction bases: 9. This CDR3 contains 16 residues. DNA for the CDR3: TGTGCCAGCAGTCCACAGGGGGCATTGGGTAATCAGCCCCAGCATTTT. This gives the protein CASSPQGALGNQPQHF.

The CDR3 DNA reads TGTGCCAGCAGCCCCAGTGGAGGCGGCTACGAGCAGTACTTC. Protein product: CASSPSGGGYEQYF. This chain connects TRBV6-5 to TRBJ2-7; D is possibly TRBD2 (5 bases). Trimming stripped 6 bases from V and 3 bases from J, with 15 bases between. The germline gives CDR1 MNHEY, CDR2 SVGAGI. The CDR3 is made up of 14 amino acids.

The chain recombines TRBV6-6 with TRBJ2-7; tentatively, D is TRBD1 (6 bases). CDR1 MNHNY and CDR2 SVGAGI come from the germline V gene (reference sequence). CDR3 length: 16 amino acids. V was cut by 0 bases and J by 0 bases, with 12 bases left in between. CDR3 residues: CASSYSPVGHSYEQYF. CDR3 bases: TGTGCCAGCAGTTACTCGCCCGTGGGACACTCCTACGAGCAGTACTTC.

The rearrangement joins TRBV2 to TRBJ2-7, with 12 bases that match TRBD2. J was trimmed by 6 bases and V by 6 bases; bases with no gene match: 9. CDR3 size: 15 residues. Germline V gene lookup returns CDR1 SNHLY and CDR2 FYNNEI. As DNA, the CDR3 is TGTGCCAGCAGGCCTACGACTAGCGGGAGATCCGAGCAGTACTTC. It codes for CASRPTTSGRSEQYF.

This clone was detected only once. CDR3 in amino acids: CASSYSAGNYGYTF. For the CDR3, the DNA is TGTGCCAGCAGTTACTCGGCAGGGAACTATGGCTACACCTTC. The chain carries TRBV6-6 and TRBJ1-2; possibly TRBD1 for D (5 bases). V lost 0 bases and J lost 2, with 7 bases in between. The germline gives CDR1 MNHNY, CDR2 SVGAGI (reference sequence). This CDR3 contains 14 residues.

The chain is built from TRBV5-4 and TRBJ2-3; no reliable D call. V was clipped by 0 bases and J by 0 bases, with 20 bases between them. The CDR3 extends over 19 amino acids. The V gene's germline CDR1 is SGHNT and CDR2 YYREEE (reference sequence). CDR3 nucleotide sequence: TGTGCCAGCAGCTTGGCCCCACTTATCAGAGACGGGAGCACAGATACGCAGTATTTT. Protein: CASSLAPLIRDGSTDTQYF.

The rearrangement joins TRBV28 to TRBJ1-5; D not certain. The length of the CDR3 is 16 residues. CDR1 and CDR2 from the germline V gene are MDHEN and SYDVKM. V lost 5 bases, J lost 0 bases, and 14 bases lay in between. The CDR3 DNA sequence: TGTGCCAGCAGTCCCCCGGGGAGTATTAGCAATCAGCCCCAGCATTTT. It encodes CASSPPGSISNQPQHF.